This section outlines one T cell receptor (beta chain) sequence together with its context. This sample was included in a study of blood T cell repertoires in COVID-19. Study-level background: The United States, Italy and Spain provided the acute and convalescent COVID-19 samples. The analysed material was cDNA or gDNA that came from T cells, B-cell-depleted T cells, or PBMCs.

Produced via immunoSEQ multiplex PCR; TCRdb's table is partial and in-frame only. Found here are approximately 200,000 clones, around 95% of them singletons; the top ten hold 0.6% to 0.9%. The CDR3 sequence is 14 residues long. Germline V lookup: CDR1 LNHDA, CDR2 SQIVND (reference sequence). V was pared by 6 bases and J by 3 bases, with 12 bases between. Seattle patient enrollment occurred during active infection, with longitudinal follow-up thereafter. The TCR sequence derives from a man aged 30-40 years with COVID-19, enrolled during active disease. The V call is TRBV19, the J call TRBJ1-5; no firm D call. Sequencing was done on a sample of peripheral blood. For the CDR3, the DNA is TGTGCCAGTAGGACGGAGGGATTCAATCAGCCCCAGCATTTT. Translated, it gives CASRTEGFNQPQHF. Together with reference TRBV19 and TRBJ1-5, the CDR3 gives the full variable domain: DGGITQSPKYLFRKEGQNVTLSCEQNLNHDAMYWYRQDPGQGLRLIYYSQIVNDFQKGDIAEGYSVSREKKESFPLTVTSAQKNPTAFYLCASRTEGFNQPQHFGDGTRLSIL.